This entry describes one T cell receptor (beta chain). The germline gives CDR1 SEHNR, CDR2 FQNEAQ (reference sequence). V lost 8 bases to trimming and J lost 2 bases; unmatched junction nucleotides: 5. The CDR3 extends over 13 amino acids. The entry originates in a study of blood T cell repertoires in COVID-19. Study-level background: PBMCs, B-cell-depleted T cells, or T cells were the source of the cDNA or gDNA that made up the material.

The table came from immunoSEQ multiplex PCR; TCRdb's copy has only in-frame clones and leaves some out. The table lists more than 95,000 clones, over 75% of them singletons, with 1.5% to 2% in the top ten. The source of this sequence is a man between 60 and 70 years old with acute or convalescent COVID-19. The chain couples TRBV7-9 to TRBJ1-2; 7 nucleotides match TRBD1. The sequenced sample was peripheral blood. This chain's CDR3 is CASGTAINYGYTF. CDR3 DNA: TGTGCCAGCGGGACAGCGATCAACTATGGCTACACCTTC.